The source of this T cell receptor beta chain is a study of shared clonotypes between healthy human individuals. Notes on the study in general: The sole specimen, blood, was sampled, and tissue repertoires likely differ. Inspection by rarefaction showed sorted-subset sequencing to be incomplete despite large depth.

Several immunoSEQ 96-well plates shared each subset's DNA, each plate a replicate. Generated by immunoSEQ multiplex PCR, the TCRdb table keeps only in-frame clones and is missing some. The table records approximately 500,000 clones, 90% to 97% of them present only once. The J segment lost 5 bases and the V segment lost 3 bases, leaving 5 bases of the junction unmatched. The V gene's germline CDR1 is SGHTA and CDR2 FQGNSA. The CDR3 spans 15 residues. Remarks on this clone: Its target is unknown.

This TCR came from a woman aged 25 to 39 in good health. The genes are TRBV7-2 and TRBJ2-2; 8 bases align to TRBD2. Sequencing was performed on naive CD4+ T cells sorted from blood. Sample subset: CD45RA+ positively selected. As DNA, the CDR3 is TGTGCCAGCAGCTTGGTTAGCGGGGCTACCGGGGAGCTGTTTTTT. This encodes CASSLVSGATGELFF. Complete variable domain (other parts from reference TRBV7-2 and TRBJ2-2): GAGVSQSPSNKVTEKGKDVELRCDPISGHTALYWYRQSLGQGLEFLIYFQGNSAPDKSGLPSDRFSAERTGGSVSTLTIQRTQQEDSAVYLCASSLVSGATGELFFGEGSRLTVL.